These 10 T cell receptor beta chains were sequenced from one sample in a study of control samples from healthy donors and cancer patients (TCRdb year 2020). The library was produced with the immunoSEQ multiplex PCR assay. TCRdb obtained this table from immuneACCESS and retained in-frame rearrangements with V and J assigned. These tables miss some clones; where compared with another copy, unresolved V genes account for less than half of the shortfall, and the remainder is unexplained. In this sample the table shows around 68,000 clones, over 80% of which occur a single time. In total, the top ten clones hold 15% to 18% of the sample. The sample taken for sequencing was blood. The receptors derive from a man in his sixties in good health.

The V and J genes are TRBV19 and TRBJ1-5; D unresolved. Between the trimmed V and J ends, which lost 7 bases and 6 bases, there was a span of 19 bases. The CDR3 is 15 residues long. Germline V lookup: CDR1 LNHDA, CDR2 SQIVND (reference sequence). CDR3 region: CASTDSGGNSQPQHF. DNA for the CDR3: TGTGCCAGTACCGATAGTGGAGGTAATAGTCAGCCCCAGCATTTT.

This chain connects TRBV24-1 to TRBJ1-1; D is possibly TRBD1 (6 bases). The CDR3 extends over 11 amino acids. V was pared by 7 bases and J by 5 bases, with 7 bases between. Germline CDR1 and CDR2: KGHDR and SFDVKD. The CDR3 spells CATRQGTEAFF. CDR3 nucleotides: TGTGCCACCAGACAGGGTACTGAAGCTTTCTTT.

CDR3 region: CASSPGGASYNSPLHF. For the CDR3, the DNA is TGTGCCAGCAGCCCGGGGGGGGCCTCCTATAATTCACCCCTCCACTTT. The chain is built from TRBV7-2 and TRBJ1-6, with a weak D call TRBD1 (6 bases). The CDR3 sequence is 16 residues long. Germline V gene lookup returns CDR1 SGHTA and CDR2 FQGNSA. With 5 bases removed from V and 0 bases from J, the gap between germline ends came to 11 bases.

This clone was picked up one time. This rearrangement joins TRBV5-1 to TRBJ2-7; tentative D call: TRBD2 (5 bases). Germline lookup yields CDR1 SGHRS and CDR2 YFSETQ. With 0 bases removed from V and 0 bases from J, the gap between germline ends came to 7 bases. The CDR3 length is 14 residues. The CDR3 nucleotides are TGCGCCAGCAGCTTGGGAGGGAGCTCCTACGAGCAGTACTTC. Residues: CASSLGGSSYEQYF. Full variable domain (outside the CDR3, taken from reference TRBV5-1 and TRBJ2-7): KAGVTQTPRYLIKTRGQQVTLSCSPISGHRSVSWYQQTPGQGLQFLFEYFSETQRNKGNFPGRFSGRQFSNSRSEMNVSTLELGDSALYLCASSLGGSSYEQYFGPGTRLTVT.

This clone was seen a few times. The rearrangement links TRBV13 to TRBJ1-3; possibly TRBD1 for D (5 bases). The germline CDR1 and CDR2 sequences are PRHDT and FYEKMQ (reference sequence). The CDR3 sequence is 15 residues long. V was clipped by 0 bases and J by 5 bases, with 11 bases between them. This CDR3 is CASSLGGVPRNTIYF. For the CDR3, the DNA is TGTGCCAGCAGCTTAGGGGGGGTTCCCAGAAACACCATATATTTT.

This rearrangement joins TRBV14 to TRBJ1-1; no definite D call. Germline V CDR1 and CDR2: SGHDN, FVKESK. The length of the CDR3 is 13 residues. V lost 2 bases, J lost 6 bases, and 10 bases lay in between. The DNA for the CDR3 is TGTGCCAGCAGCCAACTTGGAAGGGCTGAAGCTTTCTTT. Protein: CASSQLGRAEAFF.

V usage is TRBV27 and J usage is TRBJ2-7; D is ambiguous. The germline V and J ends were trimmed by 6 bases and 5 bases, with 8 bases remaining between them. Germline-derived CDR1 and CDR2 are MNHEY and SMNVEV (reference sequence). The CDR3 spans 11 residues. The CDR3 DNA follows: TGTGCCAGCAGCCCCTCACACGAGCAGTACTTC. Translating it yields CASSPSHEQYF.

The chain uses TRBV19 and TRBJ1-3, with a possible D match to TRBD1 (5 bases). V lost 1 base, J lost 2 bases, and 9 bases lay in between. Looked up from germline, CDR1 is LNHDA and CDR2 is SQIVND (reference sequence). The CDR3 extends over 15 amino acids. The CDR3 reads CASSIGTPTGNTIYF. In nucleotides, the CDR3 is TGTGCCAGTAGTATAGGGACACCGACTGGAAACACCATATATTTT.

This chain joins TRBV11-3 and TRBJ1-4; no clear D gene. The CDR3 spans 14 residues. Germline CDR1 and CDR2: SGHNT and YENEEA. The V end lost 7 bases, the J end lost 5 bases, and 14 bases lay between the germline ends. The CDR3 DNA reads as TGTGCCAGCACCACTCAGGCCCCCAATGAAAAACTGTTTTTT. It translates to CASTTQAPNEKLFF.

In its sample, this clone was seen a few times. The V gene is TRBV25-1, the J gene TRBJ2-5; the match to TRBD1 covers 9 bases. This CDR3 region has 15 residues. Germline CDR1 MGHDK, CDR2 SYGVNS. V was clipped by 6 bases and J by 0 bases; unmatched bases: 5. CDR3 DNA: TGTGCCAGCAGCGCAGGGACAGGGCACCAAGAGACCCAGTACTTC. It specifies CASSAGTGHQETQYF.